What follows describes a single T cell receptor (beta chain). Unmatched junction bases numbered 5, after V lost 4 bases and J lost 6 bases. Germline values: CDR1 SNHLY, CDR2 FYNNEI. This CDR3 region has 16 residues. This sample is drawn from a study of blood T cell repertoires in COVID-19. Produced via immunoSEQ multiplex PCR; TCRdb's table is partial and in-frame only. Of about 130,000 clones in the sample, more than 75% are singletons; the top ten hold approximately 20%. The genes are TRBV2 and TRBJ2-5; 16 bases agree with TRBD2. The clonotype originates from a woman aged 50 to 60 who had recovered from COVID-19. Sequences were obtained from peripheral blood. The CDR3, as DNA: TGTGCCAGCAGTGGACCGGGACTAGCGGGGGGGCAGACCCAGTACTTC. Its protein is CASSGPGLAGGQTQYF.